The 19 T cell receptor beta chains below all came from one sample that was sequenced in a study of a mutant IDH1 vaccine in newly diagnosed glioma. Time point meaning: week 23, last vaccination. A single vaccine dose contained 300 ug of mutant IDH1 20-mer peptide, and topical imiquimod was used with it. No antigen has been identified for these receptors. Assay used: immunoSEQ multiplex PCR; TCRdb lists only in-frame clones, some missing. The table lists 50,000 to 70,000 clones, roughly 81% of them singletons. The material sequenced was PBMCs, taken from a glioma patient whose treatment included an IDH1 peptide vaccine. These receptor sequences come from a woman aged 40 to 50 with glioma. Some clones in this sample may be carry-over from other donors' samples.

The CDR3 DNA reads as TGTGCCAGCAGCTTTGGAACAGGGGACTATGGCTACACCTTC. Protein product: CASSFGTGDYGYTF. The chain has TRBV5-6 and TRBJ1-2; TRBD1 aligns across 7 bases. CDR3 length equals 14 residues. The trim removed 2 bases at V and 3 bases at J, leaving 4 bases unmatched. The V gene's germline CDR1 is SGHDT and CDR2 YYEEEE.

V gene TRBV7-8 combines with J gene TRBJ2-4, with D possibly being TRBD2 (7 bases). The length of the CDR3 is 15 residues. Germline-derived CDR1 and CDR2 are SGHVS and FQNEAQ. V was shortened by 5 bases and J by 7 bases, with 18 bases between the two germline ends. Here the CDR3 reads CASSPSRGGPNIQYF. CDR3 in DNA: TGTGCCAGCAGCCCATCAAGGGGGGGGCCGAACATTCAGTACTTC.

The chain combines TRBV6-5 with TRBJ2-1, with a possible D match to TRBD2 (5 bases). The CDR3 consists of 15 residues. Germline CDR1 is MNHEY and CDR2 is SVGAGI. V was trimmed by 7 bases and J by 3 bases, leaving 16 bases between them. CDR3 sequence reads: CASILNGEGYNEQFF. CDR3 in DNA: TGTGCCAGCATCCTTAACGGTGAGGGCTACAATGAGCAGTTCTTC.

This rearrangement joins TRBV14 to TRBJ2-7; 9 bases fit TRBD1. Germline V lookup: CDR1 SGHDN, CDR2 FVKESK. The CDR3 loop spans 15 amino acids. J gave up 5 bases and V 3 bases, and 8 bases lay outside the gene matches. CDR3: CASSHLDRGWDEQYF. The DNA of the CDR3 is TGTGCCAGCAGCCACCTAGACAGGGGGTGGGACGAGCAGTACTTC.

This chain uses TRBV10-3 with TRBJ2-7, with D perhaps TRBD1 or TRBD2 (7 bases each). V lost 7 bases, J lost 2 bases, and 15 bases lay in between. This CDR3 has 14 residues. Germline lookup yields CDR1 ENHRY and CDR2 SYGVKD. CDR3 DNA sequence: TGTGCCATCACAGGGGGGGGCCATGCCTACGAGCAGTACTTC. It codes for CAITGGGHAYEQYF.

This clone was counted only a few times. V and J are TRBV10-3 and TRBJ2-5; D gene uncertain. Germline V lookup: CDR1 ENHRY, CDR2 SYGVKD. V was cut by 0 bases and J by 5 bases, with 4 bases left in between. The CDR3 sequence is 12 residues long. The CDR3 sequence is CAISESGETQYF. The CDR3 coding sequence is TGTGCCATCAGTGAGTCCGGGGAGACCCAGTACTTC.

V and J are TRBV7-9 and TRBJ1-1; D is unresolved. CDR1 SEHNR and CDR2 FQNEAQ come from the germline V gene (reference sequence). The CDR3 sequence is 12 residues long. Trimming took off 1 base at V and 6 bases at J, with 6 bases between the two ends. CDR3 protein: CASSLVGSEAFF. Written as DNA, the CDR3 is TGTGCCAGCAGCTTAGTCGGGTCTGAAGCTTTCTTT.

CDR3 sequence: CASSPNSAGGKQFF. For the CDR3, the DNA is TGTGCCAGCAGCCCCAATTCTGCAGGGGGCAAGCAGTTCTTC. The chain is built from TRBV9 and TRBJ2-1; 8 nucleotides align to TRBD1. The V and J ends lost 4 bases and 11 bases, in that order; junction bases with no gene match: 11. CDR1 and CDR2 (germline): SGDLS, YYNGEE. CDR3 length: 14 amino acids.

V is TRBV29-1 and J is TRBJ2-7, with 8 bases lining up with TRBD2. The ends lost 3 bases at V and 9 bases at J; junction bases unmatched: 1. Germline V gene data show CDR1 as SQVTM and CDR2 as ANQGSEA. CDR3 length: 10 amino acids. CDR3 bases: TGCAGCGTTGAGGCGGGGGGGCAGTACTTC. This encodes CSVEAGGQYF.

The V call is TRBV30, the J call TRBJ1-1; no clear D. The ends were cut back, 2 bases at V and 1 base at J, with 17 bases in the middle. Germline loops: CDR1 GTSNPN, CDR2 SVGIG (reference sequence). The CDR3 runs 16 residues. The CDR3 sequence: CAWSSHEERENTEAFF. The CDR3 DNA reads TGTGCCTGGAGTTCCCATGAAGAAAGGGAGAACACTGAAGCTTTCTTT.

This rearrangement joins TRBV4-1 to TRBJ1-2; TRBD1 matches at 12 bases. CDR1 is MGHRA, CDR2 YSYEKL, per germline. The CDR3 consists of 16 residues. With V trimmed by 1 base and J by 8 bases, 8 bases remained unmatched. The CDR3 here is CASSQGPGQGAVGYTF. Here the CDR3 DNA reads TGCGCCAGCAGCCAAGGACCGGGACAGGGGGCGGTCGGCTACACCTTC.

This clone came up once. The chain carries TRBV4-3 and TRBJ2-3, with D perhaps matching TRBD2 (5 bases). Trimming left V 1 base short and J 3 bases short, with 11 bases between. This CDR3 region has 15 residues. Germline V gene sequence: CDR1 LGHNA, CDR2 YSLEER. The CDR3 reads CASSQGSRTTDTQYF. The CDR3 bases are TGCGCCAGCAGCCAAGGGTCCCGGACTACAGATACGCAGTATTTT.

This clone was observed once. This CDR3 is CASSDSIGQGREKLFF. DNA of the CDR3: TGTGCCAGCAGCGACTCTATAGGACAGGGGAGGGAAAAACTGTTTTTT. The genes are TRBV5-5 and TRBJ1-4; 9 bases fit TRBD1. The V segment lost 4 bases and the J segment 8 bases; nucleotides outside the gene matches: 12. The CDR3 sequence is 16 residues long. In germline, CDR1 is SGHKS, CDR2 YYEKEE (reference sequence).

The gene calls are TRBV7-8 and TRBJ2-5, with D tentatively TRBD1 or TRBD2 (7 bases each). The CDR3 has 15 amino acids. The ends were cut back, 3 bases at V and 5 bases at J, with 16 bases in the middle. CDR1 is SGHVS and CDR2 is FQNEAQ in the germline V gene. CDR3 nucleotide sequence: TGTGCCAGCAGCTTTTCGGACAGGCGGGAGGAGACCCAGTACTTC. Translated, it gives CASSFSDRREETQYF.

V is TRBV6-5 and J is TRBJ1-5; D might be TRBD1 (5 bases). This CDR3 is built from 13 residues. The V end was cut by 8 bases, the J end by 3 bases, with 11 bases between. Germline loops: CDR1 MNHEY, CDR2 SVGAGI. This chain's CDR3 is CASARGHNQPQHF. Written as DNA, the CDR3 is TGTGCCAGCGCGAGGGGTCACAATCAGCCCCAGCATTTT.

J is TRBJ2-3 and V is TRBV2; TRBD1 is a possible D gene (6 bases). This CDR3 has 16 residues. Per germline, CDR1 SNHLY and CDR2 FYNNEI. With 4 bases removed from V and 8 bases from J, the gap between germline ends came to 22 bases. The CDR3 nucleotides are TGTGCCAGCAGTGGAGGGGGAAGGACTGGTGACTTTACGCAGTATTTT. Translating gives CASSGGGRTGDFTQYF. Drawing the rest from reference TRBV2 and TRBJ2-3, the complete variable domain is EPEVTQTPSHQVTQMGQEVILRCVPISNHLYFYWYRQILGQKVEFLVSFYNNEISEKSEIFDDQFSVERPDGSNFTLKIRSTKLEDSAMYFCASSGGGRTGDFTQYFGPGTRLTVL.

V gene TRBV7-2 combines with J gene TRBJ1-2, with D tentatively TRBD1 (5 bases). V was shortened by 5 bases and J by 2 bases, with 12 bases between the two germline ends. The CDR3 contains 14 residues. Germline assignment: CDR1 SGHTA and CDR2 FQGNSA. The chain's CDR3 is CASSPDPGNYGYTF. CDR3 nucleotides: TGTGCCAGCAGCCCCGATCCAGGGAACTATGGCTACACCTTC.

V is TRBV6-1 and J is TRBJ1-1; D ambiguous. The germline gives CDR1 MNHNS, CDR2 SASEGT. The CDR3 length is 13 residues. V lost 6 bases and J lost 0, with 8 bases in between. In nucleotides, the CDR3 is TGTGCCAGCAGGCGGAACATGAACACTGAAGCTTTCTTT. Translated: CASRRNMNTEAFF.

The chain links TRBV18 to TRBJ1-3; D call uncertain. The germline V and J ends were trimmed by 3 bases and 0 bases, with 9 bases remaining between them. Germline V lookup: CDR1 KGHSH, CDR2 LQKENI. The CDR3 sequence is 15 residues long. The CDR3 loop is CASSPRPGSGNTIYF. CDR3 DNA sequence: TGTGCCAGCTCACCGAGGCCAGGCTCTGGAAACACCATATATTTT. Combining the CDR3 with reference TRBV18 and TRBJ1-3 gives the whole variable domain NAGVMQNPRHLVRRRGQEARLRCSPMKGHSHVYWYRQLPEEGLKFMVYLQKENIIDESGMPKERFSAEFPKEGPSILRIQQVVRGDSAAYFCASSPRPGSGNTIYFGEGSWLTVV.